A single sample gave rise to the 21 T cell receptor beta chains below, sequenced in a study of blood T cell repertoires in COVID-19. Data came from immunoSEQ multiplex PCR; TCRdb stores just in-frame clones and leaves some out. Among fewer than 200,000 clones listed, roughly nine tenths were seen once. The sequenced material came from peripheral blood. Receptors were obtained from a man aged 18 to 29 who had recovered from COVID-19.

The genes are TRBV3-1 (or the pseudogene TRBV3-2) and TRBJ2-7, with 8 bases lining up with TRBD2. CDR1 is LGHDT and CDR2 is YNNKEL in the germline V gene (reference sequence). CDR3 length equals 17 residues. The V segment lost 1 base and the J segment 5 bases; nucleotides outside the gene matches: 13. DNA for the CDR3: TGTGCCAGCAGCCAAGTTCTCACTGGCGGGAGGTTGAACGAGCAGTACTTC. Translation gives CASSQVLTGGRLNEQYF.

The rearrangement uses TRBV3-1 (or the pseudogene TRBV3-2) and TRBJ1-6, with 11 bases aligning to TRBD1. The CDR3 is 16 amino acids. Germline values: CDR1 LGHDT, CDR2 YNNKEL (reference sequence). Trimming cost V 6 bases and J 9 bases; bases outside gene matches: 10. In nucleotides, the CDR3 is TGTGCCAGCAGTTCGGAGGACAGGGGGCCTCGTTCACCCCTCCACTTT. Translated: CASSSEDRGPRSPLHF.

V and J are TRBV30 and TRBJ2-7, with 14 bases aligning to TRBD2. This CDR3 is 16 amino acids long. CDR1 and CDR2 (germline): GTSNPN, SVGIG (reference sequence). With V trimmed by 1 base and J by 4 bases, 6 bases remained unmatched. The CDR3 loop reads CAWSAGTSGSPYEQYF. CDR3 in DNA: TGTGCCTGGAGTGCGGGGACTAGCGGGAGTCCTTACGAGCAGTACTTC.

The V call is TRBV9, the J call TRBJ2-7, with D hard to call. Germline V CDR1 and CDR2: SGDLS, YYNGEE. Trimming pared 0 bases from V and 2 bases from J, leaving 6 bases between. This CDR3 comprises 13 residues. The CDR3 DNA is TGTGCCAGCAGCGTAGCGCCGGCCTACGAGCAGTACTTC. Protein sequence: CASSVAPAYEQYF.

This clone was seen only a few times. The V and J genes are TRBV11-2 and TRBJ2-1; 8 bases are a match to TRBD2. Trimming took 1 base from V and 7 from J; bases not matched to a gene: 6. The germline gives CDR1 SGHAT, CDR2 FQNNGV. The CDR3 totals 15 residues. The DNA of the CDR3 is TGTGCCAGCAGCTTAGCCGCGACTAGCGCGAATGAGCAGTTCTTC. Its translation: CASSLAATSANEQFF. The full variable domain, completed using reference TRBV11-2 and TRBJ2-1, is EAGVAQSPRYKIIEKRQSVAFWCNPISGHATLYWYQQILGQGPKLLIQFQNNGVVDDSQLPKDRFSAERLKGVDSTLKIQPAKLEDSAVYLCASSLAATSANEQFFGPGTRLTVL.

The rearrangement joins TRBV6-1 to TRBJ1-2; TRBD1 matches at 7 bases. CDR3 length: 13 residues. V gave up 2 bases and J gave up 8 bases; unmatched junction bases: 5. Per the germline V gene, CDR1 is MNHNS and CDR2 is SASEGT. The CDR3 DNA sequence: TGTGCCAGCAGTGAAAAGGGGGCGCACGGCTACACCTTC. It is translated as CASSEKGAHGYTF.

The CDR3 here is CASSLRGRDEQYF. As DNA, the CDR3 is TGTGCCAGCAGCTTAAGGGGCAGGGACGAGCAGTACTTC. The J gene is TRBJ2-7, the V gene TRBV7-8; TRBD1 might be the D (5 bases). The CDR3 totals 13 residues. Germline V CDR1 and CDR2: SGHVS, FQNEAQ. Trimming took off 2 bases at V and 5 bases at J, with 10 bases between the two ends.

As DNA, the CDR3 is TGTGCCAGTAGTACTCCCGGAGTTAATGAAAAACTGTTTTTT. This sequence encodes CASSTPGVNEKLFF. The chain has TRBV19 and TRBJ1-4; no reliable D call. The V end lost 4 bases, the J end lost 4 bases, and 10 bases lay between the germline ends. This CDR3 is built from 14 residues. Germline loops: CDR1 LNHDA, CDR2 SQIVND (reference sequence).

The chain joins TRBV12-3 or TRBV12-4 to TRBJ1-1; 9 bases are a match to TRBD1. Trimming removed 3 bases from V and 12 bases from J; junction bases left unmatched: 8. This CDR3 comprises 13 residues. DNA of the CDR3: TGTGCCAGCAGTTTCGGGGACAGGGCTACAACTTTCTTT. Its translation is CASSFGDRATTFF.

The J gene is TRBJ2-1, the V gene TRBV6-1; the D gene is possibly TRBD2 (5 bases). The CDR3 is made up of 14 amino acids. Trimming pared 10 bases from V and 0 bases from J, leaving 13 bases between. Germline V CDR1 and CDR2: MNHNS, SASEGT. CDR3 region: CATNRGISYNEQFF. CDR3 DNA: TGTGCCACAAATAGAGGGATCTCCTACAATGAGCAGTTCTTC.

DNA of the CDR3: TGTGCCAGCAGCTCCGCTCGGGGAGAGCAGTTCTTC. Its translation is CASSSARGEQFF. The rearrangement joins TRBV7-3 to TRBJ2-1, with a tentative D call TRBD2 (5 bases). The CDR3 covers 12 residues. The V and J ends lost 4 bases and 10 bases respectively, with 11 bases between them. Germline V gene sequence: CDR1 SGHTA, CDR2 FQGTGA.

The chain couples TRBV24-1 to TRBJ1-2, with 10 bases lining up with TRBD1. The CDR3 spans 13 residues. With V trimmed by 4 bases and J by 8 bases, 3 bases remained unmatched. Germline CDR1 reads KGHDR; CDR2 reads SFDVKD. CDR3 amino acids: CATSDGTGDGYTF. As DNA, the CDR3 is TGTGCCACCAGTGACGGGACAGGGGACGGCTACACCTTC.

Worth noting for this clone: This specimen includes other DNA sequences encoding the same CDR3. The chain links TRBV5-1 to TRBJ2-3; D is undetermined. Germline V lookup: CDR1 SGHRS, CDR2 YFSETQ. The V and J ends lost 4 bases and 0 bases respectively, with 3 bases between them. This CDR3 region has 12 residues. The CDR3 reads CASSPSTDTQYF. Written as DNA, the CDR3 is TGCGCCAGCAGCCCGAGCACAGATACGCAGTATTTT.

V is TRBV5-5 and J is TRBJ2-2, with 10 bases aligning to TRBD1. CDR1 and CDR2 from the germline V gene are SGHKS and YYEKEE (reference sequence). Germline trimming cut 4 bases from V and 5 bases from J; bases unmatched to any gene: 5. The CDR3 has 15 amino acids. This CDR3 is CASSVGQGNTGELFF. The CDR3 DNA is TGTGCCAGCAGCGTGGGACAGGGGAATACCGGGGAGCTGTTTTTT.

CDR3 DNA: TGTGCCAGCAGACGGTTAGGGGGTAACACCATATATTTT. This gives the protein CASRRLGGNTIYF. The chain recombines TRBV11-2 with TRBJ1-3; TRBD1 might be the D (6 bases). This CDR3 region has 13 residues. Deletions cut 6 bases from V and 7 bases from J, with 13 bases between. CDR1 and CDR2 from the germline V gene are SGHAT and FQNNGV.

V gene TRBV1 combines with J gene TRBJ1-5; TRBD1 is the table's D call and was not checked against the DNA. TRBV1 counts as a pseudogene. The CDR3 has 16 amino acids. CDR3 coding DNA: TGCACCAGCAGCCACACAGGGGATCGGGGCAATCAGCCCCAGCATTTT. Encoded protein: CTSSHTGDRGNQPQHF.

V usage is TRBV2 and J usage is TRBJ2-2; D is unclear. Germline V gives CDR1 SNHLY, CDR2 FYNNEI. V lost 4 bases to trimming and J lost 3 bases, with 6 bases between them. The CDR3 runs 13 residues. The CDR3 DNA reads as TGTGCCAGCAGTGTACGAGACACCGGGGAGCTGTTTTTT. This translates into CASSVRDTGELFF.

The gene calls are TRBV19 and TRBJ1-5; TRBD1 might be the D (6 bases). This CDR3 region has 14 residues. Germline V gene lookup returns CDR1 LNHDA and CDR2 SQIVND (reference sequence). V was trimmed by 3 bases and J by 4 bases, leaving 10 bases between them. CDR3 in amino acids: CASSIRTDNQPQHF. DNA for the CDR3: TGTGCCAGTAGTATTAGGACAGATAATCAGCCCCAGCATTTT.

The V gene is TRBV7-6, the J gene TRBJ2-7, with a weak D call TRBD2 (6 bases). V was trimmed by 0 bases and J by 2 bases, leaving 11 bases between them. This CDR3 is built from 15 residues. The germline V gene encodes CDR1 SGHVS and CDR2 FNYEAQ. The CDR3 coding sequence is TGTGCCAGCAGCTTAGCGGGGGACTCCACCTACGAGCAGTACTTC. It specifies CASSLAGDSTYEQYF. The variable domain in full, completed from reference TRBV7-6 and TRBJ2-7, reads GAGVSQSPRYKVTKRGQDVALRCDPISGHVSLYWYRQALGQGPEFLTYFNYEAQQDKSGLPNDRFSAERPEGSISTLTIQRTEQRDSAMYRCASSLAGDSTYEQYFGPGTRLTVT.

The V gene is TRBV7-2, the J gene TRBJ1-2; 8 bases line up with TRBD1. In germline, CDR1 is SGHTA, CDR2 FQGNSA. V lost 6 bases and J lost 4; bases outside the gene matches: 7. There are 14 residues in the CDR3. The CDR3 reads CASRATGTGYGYTF. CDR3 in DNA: TGTGCCAGCAGAGCAACCGGGACAGGCTATGGCTACACCTTC.

The CDR3 reads CASRYTAGVNSPLHF. The CDR3 DNA reads as TGTGCCAGCAGATACACCGCGGGGGTCAATTCACCCCTCCACTTT. The chain joins TRBV28 to TRBJ1-6, with D tentatively TRBD1 (5 bases). The CDR3 spans 15 residues. Trimming pared 6 bases from V and 7 bases from J, leaving 16 bases between. The germline V gene has CDR1 MDHEN and CDR2 SYDVKM.